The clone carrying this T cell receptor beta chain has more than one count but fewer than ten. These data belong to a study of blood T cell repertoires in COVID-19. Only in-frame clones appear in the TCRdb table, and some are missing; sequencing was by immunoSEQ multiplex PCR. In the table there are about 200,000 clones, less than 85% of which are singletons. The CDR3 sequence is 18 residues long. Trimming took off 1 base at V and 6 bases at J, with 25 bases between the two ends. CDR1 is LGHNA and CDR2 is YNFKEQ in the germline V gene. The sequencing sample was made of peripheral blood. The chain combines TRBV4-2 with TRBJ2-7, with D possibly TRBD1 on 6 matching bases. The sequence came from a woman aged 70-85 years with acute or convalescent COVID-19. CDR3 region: CASSQVYISRTAMGEQYF. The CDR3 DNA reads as TGTGCCAGCAGCCAAGTCTATATCTCGAGGACAGCCATGGGCGAGCAGTACTTC.